This entry lists 14 T cell receptor beta chains sequenced from one sample in a study of cytomegalovirus exposure and HLA in healthy donors. 60 Vbeta and 13 Jbeta primers were used in PCR. Generated by immunoSEQ multiplex PCR, the TCRdb table keeps only in-frame clones and is missing some. The sample contains approximately 240,000 clones, 82% of which appear only once. The specimen sequenced was PBMCs. These receptors came from a woman aged 40 to 55 in good health and CMV-seropositive.

The DNA for the CDR3 is TGCGCCAGCAGCCCCCGAGGAGGAGGATCTTACGAGCAGTACTTC. Translation gives CASSPRGGGSYEQYF. The chain is built from TRBV5-1 and TRBJ2-7; D is perhaps TRBD2 (5 bases). The V gene's germline CDR1 is SGHRS and CDR2 YFSETQ. CDR3 size: 15 residues. Trimming stripped 4 bases from V and 4 bases from J, with 18 bases between.

The chain is built from TRBV6-6 and TRBJ1-2; 9 positions agree with TRBD1. V lost 7 bases and J lost 2; bases outside the gene matches: 11. CDR3 size: 16 residues. In germline, CDR1 is MNHNY, CDR2 SVGAGI (reference sequence). The CDR3 DNA follows: TGTGCCAGCACCAAAGGGGGACAGGGCAGCAACTATGGCTACACCTTC. It encodes CASTKGGQGSNYGYTF.

The V and J genes are TRBV7-8 and TRBJ2-1, with 10 bases fitting TRBD2. The V segment lost 2 bases and the J segment 7 bases; nucleotides outside the gene matches: 5. The CDR3 runs 15 residues. CDR1 is SGHVS and CDR2 is FQNEAQ in the germline V gene. CDR3: CASSLPGLASNEQFF. In nucleotides, the CDR3 is TGTGCCAGCAGCTTACCGGGACTAGCGTCGAATGAGCAGTTCTTC.

The V call is TRBV29-1, the J call TRBJ2-1; 9 nucleotides align to TRBD2. V gave up 7 bases and J gave up 2 bases; unmatched junction bases: 12. This CDR3 contains 16 residues. Per germline, CDR1 SQVTM and CDR2 ANQGSEA. The DNA for the CDR3 is TGCAGCGCTGAGGGCGGCGGGGGGGCCGCCTACAATGAGCAGTTCTTC. Its protein is CSAEGGGGAAYNEQFF.

The V and J genes are TRBV27 and TRBJ2-7, with D possibly being TRBD1 (5 bases). The CDR3 is 16 amino acids. V lost 5 bases and J 0 bases, leaving 17 bases between the germline ends. Germline CDR1 reads MNHEY; CDR2 reads SMNVEV (reference sequence). The CDR3 sequence is CASSPTDGSLSYEQYF. DNA of the CDR3: TGTGCCAGCAGTCCGACAGACGGATCCCTCTCCTACGAGCAGTACTTC.

V and J are TRBV30 and TRBJ2-2; D is ambiguous. The V end was cut by 0 bases, the J end by 5 bases, with 13 bases between. This CDR3 spans 15 amino acids. The germline V gene encodes CDR1 GTSNPN and CDR2 SVGIG (reference sequence). DNA for the CDR3: TGTGCCTGGAGTGTACGTCTAGGTGGGACCGGGGAGCTGTTTTTT. This encodes CAWSVRLGGTGELFF.

The V call is TRBV2, the J call TRBJ2-3; 10 nucleotides line up with TRBD2. V was clipped by 7 bases and J by 4 bases; unmatched bases: 8. The V gene's germline CDR1 is SNHLY and CDR2 FYNNEI. CDR3 size: 15 residues. CDR3 nucleotides: TGTGCCAGCAAGGCTAGCGGGAGACCCGCAGATACGCAGTATTTT. Translation: CASKASGRPADTQYF.

The J gene is TRBJ2-7, the V gene TRBV6-5, with 11 bases lining up with TRBD2. Germline values: CDR1 MNHEY, CDR2 SVGAGI. The trim removed 4 bases at V and 2 bases at J, leaving 4 bases unmatched. This CDR3 region has 15 residues. CDR3 amino acids: CASSWTSGRAYEQYF. The CDR3 DNA follows: TGTGCCAGCAGTTGGACTAGCGGGCGGGCCTACGAGCAGTACTTC.

This chain links TRBV19 with TRBJ2-5; 8 nucleotides agree with TRBD1. The CDR3 totals 14 residues. Germline V gene data show CDR1 as LNHDA and CDR2 as SQIVND (reference sequence). The V segment lost 4 bases and the J segment 4 bases; nucleotides outside the gene matches: 5. Here the CDR3 reads CASSTTGGRETQYF. CDR3 nucleotides: TGTGCCAGTAGTACAACAGGGGGAAGAGAGACCCAGTACTTC.

This rearrangement joins TRBV5-1 to TRBJ1-4; unclear D gene. The CDR3 is 14 amino acids. With 1 base removed from V and 4 bases from J, the gap between germline ends came to 8 bases. Germline CDR1 and CDR2: SGHRS and YFSETQ. CDR3 bases: TGCGCCAGCAGCTTGTATGGGAGTAATGAAAAACTGTTTTTT. Its translation: CASSLYGSNEKLFF.

V is TRBV7-2 and J is TRBJ2-1; no reliable D call. The CDR3 extends over 12 amino acids. Germline values: CDR1 SGHTA, CDR2 FQGNSA. V lost 5 bases, J lost 9 bases, and 11 bases lay in between. For the CDR3, the DNA is TGTGCCAGCAGCCTTAGTATCGGTGAGCAGTTCTTC. This gives the protein CASSLSIGEQFF.

This clone was recorded once. J is TRBJ2-1 and V is TRBV19, with D tentatively TRBD1 or TRBD2 (6 bases each). The CDR3 is made up of 18 amino acids. Germline-derived CDR1 and CDR2 are LNHDA and SQIVND (reference sequence). V dropped 5 bases and J dropped 4 bases, with 24 bases sitting between them. The CDR3 DNA reads as TGTGCCAGTAGTCTAGGGGGTGGGGGGAGCGCTTTTTACAATGAGCAGTTCTTC. Encoded protein: CASSLGGGGSAFYNEQFF.

This chain joins TRBV19 and TRBJ2-1; 11 bases fit TRBD2. Germline CDR1 LNHDA, CDR2 SQIVND (reference sequence). The CDR3 sequence is 15 residues long. J lost 9 bases, V lost 4 bases, and 8 bases had no gene match. The CDR3 region has the DNA TGTGCCAGTAGTACACTAGCGGGAGTAAATACTGAGCAGTTCTTC. Translating gives CASSTLAGVNTEQFF. Full variable domain (missing parts from reference TRBV19 and TRBJ2-1): DGGITQSPKYLFRKEGQNVTLSCEQNLNHDAMYWYRQDPGQGLRLIYYSQIVNDFQKGDIAEGYSVSREKKESFPLTVTSAQKNPTAFYLCASSTLAGVNTEQFFGPGTRLTVL.

The rearrangement links TRBV7-8 to TRBJ2-1; TRBD2 is a possible D gene (5 bases). V lost 2 bases, J lost 7 bases, and 18 bases lay in between. The CDR3 consists of 16 residues. Germline CDR1 and CDR2: SGHVS and FQNEAQ. The CDR3 loop reads CASSLRSGGLGNEQFF. As DNA, the CDR3 is TGTGCCAGCAGCTTAAGATCAGGAGGTTTGGGGAATGAGCAGTTCTTC. Filled out from reference TRBV7-8 and TRBJ2-1, the complete variable domain reads GAGVSQSPRYKVAKRGQDVALRCDPISGHVSLFWYQQALGQGPEFLTYFQNEAQLDKSGLPSDRFFAERPEGSVSTLKIQRTQQEDSAVYLCASSLRSGGLGNEQFFGPGTRLTVL.